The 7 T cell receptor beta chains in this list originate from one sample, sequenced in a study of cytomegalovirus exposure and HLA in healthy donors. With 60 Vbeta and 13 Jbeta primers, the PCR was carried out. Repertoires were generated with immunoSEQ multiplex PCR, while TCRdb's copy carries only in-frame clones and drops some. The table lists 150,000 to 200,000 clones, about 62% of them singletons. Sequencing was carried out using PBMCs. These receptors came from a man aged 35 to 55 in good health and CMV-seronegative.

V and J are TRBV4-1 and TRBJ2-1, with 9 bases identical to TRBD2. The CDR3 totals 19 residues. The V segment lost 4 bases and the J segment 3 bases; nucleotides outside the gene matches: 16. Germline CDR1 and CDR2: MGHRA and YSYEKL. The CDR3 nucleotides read TGCGCCAGCAGCCTTACAACAAGTTCTAGCGGGGCTAACTACAATGAGCAGTTCTTC. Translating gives CASSLTTSSSGANYNEQFF.

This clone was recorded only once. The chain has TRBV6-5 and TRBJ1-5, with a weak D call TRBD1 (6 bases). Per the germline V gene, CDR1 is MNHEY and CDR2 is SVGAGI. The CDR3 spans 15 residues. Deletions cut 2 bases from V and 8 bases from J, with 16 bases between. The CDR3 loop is CASSYDGGGLEPQHF. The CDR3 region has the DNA TGTGCCAGCAGTTACGATGGCGGGGGGCTCGAGCCCCAGCATTTT.

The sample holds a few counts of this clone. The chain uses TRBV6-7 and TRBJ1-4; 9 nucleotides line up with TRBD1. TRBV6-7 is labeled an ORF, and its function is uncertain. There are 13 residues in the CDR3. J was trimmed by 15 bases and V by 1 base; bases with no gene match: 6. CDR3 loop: CASSYWGTGFLFF. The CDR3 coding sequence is TGTGCCAGCAGTTACTGGGGGACAGGGTTTTTGTTTTTT.

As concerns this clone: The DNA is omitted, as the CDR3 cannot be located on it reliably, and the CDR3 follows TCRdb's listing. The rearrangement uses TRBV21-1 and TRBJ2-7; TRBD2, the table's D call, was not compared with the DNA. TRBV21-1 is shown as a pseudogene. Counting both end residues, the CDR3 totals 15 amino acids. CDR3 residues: CASSKVAGGSYEQYF.

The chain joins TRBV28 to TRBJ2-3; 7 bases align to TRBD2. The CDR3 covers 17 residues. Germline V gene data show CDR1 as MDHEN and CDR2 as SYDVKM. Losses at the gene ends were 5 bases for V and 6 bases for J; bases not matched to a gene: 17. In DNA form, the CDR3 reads TGTGCCAGCAGTCTCCCCAGCGTGACGGGGGGTAGGGATACGCAGTATTTT. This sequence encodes CASSLPSVTGGRDTQYF. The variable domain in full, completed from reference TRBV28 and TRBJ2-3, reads DVKVTQSSRYLVKRTGEKVFLECVQDMDHENMFWYRQDPGLGLRLIYFSYDVKMKEKGDIPEGYSVSREKKERFSLILESASTNQTSMYLCASSLPSVTGGRDTQYFGPGTRLTVL.

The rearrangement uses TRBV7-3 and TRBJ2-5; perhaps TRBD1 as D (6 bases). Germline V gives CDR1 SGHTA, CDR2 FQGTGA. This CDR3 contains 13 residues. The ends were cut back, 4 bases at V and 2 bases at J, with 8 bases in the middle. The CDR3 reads CASSSQGQETQYF. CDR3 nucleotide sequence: TGTGCCAGCAGCTCACAGGGTCAAGAGACCCAGTACTTC.

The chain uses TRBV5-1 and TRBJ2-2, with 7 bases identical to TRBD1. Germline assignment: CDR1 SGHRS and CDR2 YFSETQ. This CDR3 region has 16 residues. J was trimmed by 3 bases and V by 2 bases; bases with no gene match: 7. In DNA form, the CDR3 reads TGCGCCAGCAGCTTAGACGACAGGGCGGACACCGGGGAGCTGTTTTTT. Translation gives CASSLDDRADTGELFF.